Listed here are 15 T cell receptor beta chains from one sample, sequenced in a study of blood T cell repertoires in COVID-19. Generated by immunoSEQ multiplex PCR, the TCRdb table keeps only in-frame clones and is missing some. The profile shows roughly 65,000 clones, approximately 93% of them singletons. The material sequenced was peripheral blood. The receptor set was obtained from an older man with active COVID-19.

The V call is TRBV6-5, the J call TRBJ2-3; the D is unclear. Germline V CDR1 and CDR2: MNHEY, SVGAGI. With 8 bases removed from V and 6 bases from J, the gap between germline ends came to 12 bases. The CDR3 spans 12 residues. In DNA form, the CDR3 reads TGTGCCAGCGTCGCCTTGAGGGATACGCAGTATTTT. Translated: CASVALRDTQYF.

The CDR3 sequence: CASGLVTGGSAGELFF. Written as DNA, the CDR3 is TGTGCTAGTGGTTTGGTTACAGGGGGCTCGGCCGGGGAGCTGTTTTTT. V and J are TRBV12-5 and TRBJ2-2, with 9 nucleotides matching TRBD1. The CDR3 totals 16 residues. Per the germline V gene, CDR1 is LGHNT and CDR2 is FRNRAP. Germline trimming cut 0 bases from V and 6 bases from J; bases unmatched to any gene: 5.

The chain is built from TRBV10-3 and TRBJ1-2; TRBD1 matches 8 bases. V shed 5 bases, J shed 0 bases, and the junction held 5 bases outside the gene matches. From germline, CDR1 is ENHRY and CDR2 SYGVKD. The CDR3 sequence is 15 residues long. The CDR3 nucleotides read TGTGCCATCAGTCACTCGGGACAGGCTAACTATGGCTACACCTTC. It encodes CAISHSGQANYGYTF.

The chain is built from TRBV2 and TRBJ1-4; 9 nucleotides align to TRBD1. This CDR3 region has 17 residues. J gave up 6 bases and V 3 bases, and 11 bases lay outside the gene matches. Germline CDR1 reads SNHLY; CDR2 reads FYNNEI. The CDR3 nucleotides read TGTGCCAGCAGTGACCCCATGGACAGGGGAGTGGATGAAAAACTGTTTTTT. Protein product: CASSDPMDRGVDEKLFF.

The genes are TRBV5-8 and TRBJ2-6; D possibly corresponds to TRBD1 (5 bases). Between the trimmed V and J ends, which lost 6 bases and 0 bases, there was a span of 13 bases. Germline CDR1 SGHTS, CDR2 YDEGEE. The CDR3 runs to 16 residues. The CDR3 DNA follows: TGTGCCAGCATCCCAGGGCCTAACTCTGGGGCCAACGTCCTGACTTTC. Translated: CASIPGPNSGANVLTF.

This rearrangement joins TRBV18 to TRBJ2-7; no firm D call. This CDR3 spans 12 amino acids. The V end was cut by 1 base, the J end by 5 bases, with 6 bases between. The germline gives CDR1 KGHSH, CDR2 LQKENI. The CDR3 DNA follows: TGTGCCAGCTCACCACAAGGAGACGAGCAGTACGTC. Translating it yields CASSPQGDEQYV.

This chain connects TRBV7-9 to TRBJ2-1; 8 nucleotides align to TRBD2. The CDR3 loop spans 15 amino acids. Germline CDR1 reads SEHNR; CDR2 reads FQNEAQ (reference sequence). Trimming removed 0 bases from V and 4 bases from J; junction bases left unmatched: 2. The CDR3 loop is CASSLAVAGYNEQFF. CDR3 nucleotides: TGTGCCAGCAGCTTAGCTGTAGCGGGGTACAATGAGCAGTTCTTC.

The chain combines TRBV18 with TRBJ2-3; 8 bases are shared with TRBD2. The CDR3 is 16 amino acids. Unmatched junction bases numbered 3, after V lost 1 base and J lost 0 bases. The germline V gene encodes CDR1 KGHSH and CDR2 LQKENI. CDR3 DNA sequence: TGTGCCAGCTCACCACGGACTAGCACTAGCACAGATACGCAGTATTTT. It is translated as CASSPRTSTSTDTQYF.

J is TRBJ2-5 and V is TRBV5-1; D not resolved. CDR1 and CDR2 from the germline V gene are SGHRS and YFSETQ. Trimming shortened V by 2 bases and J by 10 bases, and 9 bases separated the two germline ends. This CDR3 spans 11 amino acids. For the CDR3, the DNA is TGCGCCAGCAGCTTTTCAGATAACCAGTACTTC. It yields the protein CASSFSDNQYF.

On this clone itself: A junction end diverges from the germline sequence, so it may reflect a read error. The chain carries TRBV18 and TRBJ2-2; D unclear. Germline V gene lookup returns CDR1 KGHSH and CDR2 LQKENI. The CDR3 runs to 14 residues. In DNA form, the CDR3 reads TGTGCCAGCTCACCACAGCCGAATACCGGGGAGCTGTTTTTT. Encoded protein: CASSPQPNTGELFF.

CDR3 region: CASSQVAGGTDTQYF. The CDR3 region has the DNA TGTGCCAGCAGCCAAGTAGCGGGGGGCACAGATACGCAGTATTTT. The chain is built from TRBV11-2 and TRBJ2-3; 9 bases match TRBD2. V trimming: 5 bases; J trimming: 1 base; junction bases outside the gene matches: 4. Germline V lookup: CDR1 SGHAT, CDR2 FQNNGV. The CDR3 sequence is 15 residues long. Drawing the rest from reference TRBV11-2 and TRBJ2-3, the complete variable domain is EAGVAQSPRYKIIEKRQSVAFWCNPISGHATLYWYQQILGQGPKLLIQFQNNGVVDDSQLPKDRFSAERLKGVDSTLKIQPAKLEDSAVYLCASSQVAGGTDTQYFGPGTRLTVL.

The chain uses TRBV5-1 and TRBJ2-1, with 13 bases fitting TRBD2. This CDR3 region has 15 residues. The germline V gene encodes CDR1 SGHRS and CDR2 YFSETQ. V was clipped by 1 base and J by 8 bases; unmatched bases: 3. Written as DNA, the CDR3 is TGCGCCAGCAGCTTGAGGACTAGCGGGGGATATGAGCAGTTCTTC. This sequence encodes CASSLRTSGGYEQFF.

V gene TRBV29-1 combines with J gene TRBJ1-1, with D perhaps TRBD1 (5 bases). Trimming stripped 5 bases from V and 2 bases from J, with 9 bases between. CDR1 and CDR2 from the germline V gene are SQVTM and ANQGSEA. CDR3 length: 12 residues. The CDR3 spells CSVIDRNTEAFF. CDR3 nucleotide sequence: TGCAGCGTTATCGACAGAAACACTGAAGCTTTCTTT.

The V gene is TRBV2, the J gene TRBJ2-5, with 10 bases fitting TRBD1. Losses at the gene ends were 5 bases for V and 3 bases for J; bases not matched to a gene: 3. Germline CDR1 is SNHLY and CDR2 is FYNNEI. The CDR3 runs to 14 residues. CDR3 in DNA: TGTGCCAGCAGTACGGACAGGGGGAAAGAGACCCAGTACTTC. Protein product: CASSTDRGKETQYF.

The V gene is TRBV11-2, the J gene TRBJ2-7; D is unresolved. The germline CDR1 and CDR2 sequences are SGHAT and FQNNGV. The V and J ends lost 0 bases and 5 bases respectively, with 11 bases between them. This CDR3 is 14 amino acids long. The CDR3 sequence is CASSLEQIGHEQYV. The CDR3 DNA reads TGTGCCAGCAGCTTAGAACAGATCGGCCACGAGCAGTACGTC.